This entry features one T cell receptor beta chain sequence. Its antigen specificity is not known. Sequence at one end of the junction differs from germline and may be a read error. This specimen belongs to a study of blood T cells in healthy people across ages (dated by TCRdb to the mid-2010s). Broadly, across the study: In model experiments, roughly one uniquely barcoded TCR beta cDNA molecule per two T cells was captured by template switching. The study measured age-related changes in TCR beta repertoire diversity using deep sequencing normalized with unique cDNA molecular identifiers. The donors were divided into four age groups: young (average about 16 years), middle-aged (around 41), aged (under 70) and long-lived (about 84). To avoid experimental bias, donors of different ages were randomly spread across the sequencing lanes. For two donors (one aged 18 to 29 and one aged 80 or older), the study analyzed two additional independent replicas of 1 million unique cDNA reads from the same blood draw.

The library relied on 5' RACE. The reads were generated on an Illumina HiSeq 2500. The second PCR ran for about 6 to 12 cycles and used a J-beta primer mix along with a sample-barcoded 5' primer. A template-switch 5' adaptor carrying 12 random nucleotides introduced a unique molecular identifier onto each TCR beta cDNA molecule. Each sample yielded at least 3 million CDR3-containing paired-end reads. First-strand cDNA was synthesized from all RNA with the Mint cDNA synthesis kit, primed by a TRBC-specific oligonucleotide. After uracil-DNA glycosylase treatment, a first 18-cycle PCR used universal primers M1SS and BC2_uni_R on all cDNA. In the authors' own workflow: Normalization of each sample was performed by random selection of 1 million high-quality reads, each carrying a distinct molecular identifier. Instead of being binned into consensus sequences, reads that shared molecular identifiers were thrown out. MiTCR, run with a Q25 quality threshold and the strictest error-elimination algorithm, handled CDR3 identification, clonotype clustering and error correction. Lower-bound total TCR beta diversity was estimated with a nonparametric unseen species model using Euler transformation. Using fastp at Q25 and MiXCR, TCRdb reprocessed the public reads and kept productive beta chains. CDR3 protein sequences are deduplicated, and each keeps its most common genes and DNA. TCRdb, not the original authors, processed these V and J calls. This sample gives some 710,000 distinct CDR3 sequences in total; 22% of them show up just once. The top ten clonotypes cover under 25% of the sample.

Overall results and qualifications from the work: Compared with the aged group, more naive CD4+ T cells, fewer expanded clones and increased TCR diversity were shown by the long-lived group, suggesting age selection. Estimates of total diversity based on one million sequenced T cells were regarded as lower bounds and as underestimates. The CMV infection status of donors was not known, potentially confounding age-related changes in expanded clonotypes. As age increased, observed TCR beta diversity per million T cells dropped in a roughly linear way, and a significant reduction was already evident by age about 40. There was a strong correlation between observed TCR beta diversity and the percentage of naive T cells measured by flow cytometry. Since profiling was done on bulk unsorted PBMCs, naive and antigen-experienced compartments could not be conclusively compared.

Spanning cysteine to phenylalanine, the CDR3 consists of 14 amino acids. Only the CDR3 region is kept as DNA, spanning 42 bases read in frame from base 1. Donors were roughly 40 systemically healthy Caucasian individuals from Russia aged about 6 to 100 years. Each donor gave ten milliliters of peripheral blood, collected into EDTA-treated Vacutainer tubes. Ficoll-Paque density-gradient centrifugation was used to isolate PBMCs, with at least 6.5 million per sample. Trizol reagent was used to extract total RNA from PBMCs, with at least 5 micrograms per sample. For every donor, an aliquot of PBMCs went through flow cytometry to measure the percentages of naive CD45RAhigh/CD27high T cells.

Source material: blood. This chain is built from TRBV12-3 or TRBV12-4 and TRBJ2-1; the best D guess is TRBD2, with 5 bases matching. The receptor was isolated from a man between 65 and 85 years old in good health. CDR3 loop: CASSLISVPYERYF. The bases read TGTGCCAGCAGTTTGATCTCGGTGCCCTACGAGCGGTACTTC.